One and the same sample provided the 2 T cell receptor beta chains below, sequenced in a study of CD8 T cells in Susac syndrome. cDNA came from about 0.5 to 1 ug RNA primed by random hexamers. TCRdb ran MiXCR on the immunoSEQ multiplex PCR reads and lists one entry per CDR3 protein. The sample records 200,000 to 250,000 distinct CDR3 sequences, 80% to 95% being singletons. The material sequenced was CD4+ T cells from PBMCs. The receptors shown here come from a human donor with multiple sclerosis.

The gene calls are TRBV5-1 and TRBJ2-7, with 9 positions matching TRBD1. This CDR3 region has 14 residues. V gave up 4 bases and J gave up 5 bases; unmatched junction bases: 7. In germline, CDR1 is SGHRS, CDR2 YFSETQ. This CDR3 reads CASSVRDRAHEQYF. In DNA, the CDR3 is TGCGCCAGCAGCGTTCGGGACAGGGCCCACGAGCAGTACTTC.

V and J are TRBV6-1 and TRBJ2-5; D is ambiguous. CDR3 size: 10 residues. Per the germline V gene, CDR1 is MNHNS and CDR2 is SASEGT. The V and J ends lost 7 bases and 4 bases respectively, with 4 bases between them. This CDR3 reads CASKGETQYF. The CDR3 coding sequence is TGTGCCAGCAAAGGAGAGACCCAGTACTTC.